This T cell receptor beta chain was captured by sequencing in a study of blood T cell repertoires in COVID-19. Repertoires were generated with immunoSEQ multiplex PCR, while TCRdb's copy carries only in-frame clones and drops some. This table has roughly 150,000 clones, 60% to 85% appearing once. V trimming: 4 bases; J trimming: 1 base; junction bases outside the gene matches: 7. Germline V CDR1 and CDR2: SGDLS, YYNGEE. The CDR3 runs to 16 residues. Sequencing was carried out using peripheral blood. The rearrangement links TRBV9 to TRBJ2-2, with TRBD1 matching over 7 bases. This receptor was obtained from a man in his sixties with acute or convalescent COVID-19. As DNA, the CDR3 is TGTGCCAGCAGCCCTCGGACAGGCATGAACACCGGGGAGCTGTTTTTT. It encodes CASSPRTGMNTGELFF.